This T cell receptor beta chain came from a study of neurological immune-mediated disorders. Unsorted libraries came from 2 million PBMCs stored at -80 °C. cDNA was made by 5'RACE with 10-nucleotide random UMIs. TCRdb re-called the 5' RACE reads through MiXCR, storing one row per CDR3 protein. This table holds about 52,000 distinct CDR3 sequences, around 3.6% found once. The V and J ends lost 6 bases and 2 bases respectively, with 14 bases between them. From germline, CDR1 is SQVTM and CDR2 ANQGSEA. The CDR3 sequence is 13 residues long. Study results and caveats: When repertoires were grouped phylogenetically, those of 18 of 34 multiple sclerosis patients fell into one related-CDR3 cluster, a possible signature. The multiple sclerosis repertoire cluster was not associated with any clinical or MRI feature, with the authors stating that larger cohorts are needed.

This clonotype was seen ten or more times. As yet, its antigen is unknown. The chain joins TRBV29-1 to TRBJ2-7; D might be TRBD1 (6 bases). This TCR came from a man aged 25-45 years with multiple sclerosis. The sample comprised PBMCs. The CDR3 here is CSVRTGQTYEQYF. CDR3 nucleotides: TGCAGCGTGCGAACCGGACAGACCTACGAGCAGTACTTC.